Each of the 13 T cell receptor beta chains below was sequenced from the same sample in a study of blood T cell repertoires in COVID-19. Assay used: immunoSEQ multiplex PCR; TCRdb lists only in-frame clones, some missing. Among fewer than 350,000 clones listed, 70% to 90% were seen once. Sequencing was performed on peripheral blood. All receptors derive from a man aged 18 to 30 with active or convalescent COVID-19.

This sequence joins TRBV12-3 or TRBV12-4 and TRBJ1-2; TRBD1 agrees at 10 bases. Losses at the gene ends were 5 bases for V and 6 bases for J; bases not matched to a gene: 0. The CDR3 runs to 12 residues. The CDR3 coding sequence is TGTGCCAGCAGTGGGACAGGGGATGGCTACACCTTC. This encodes CASSGTGDGYTF.

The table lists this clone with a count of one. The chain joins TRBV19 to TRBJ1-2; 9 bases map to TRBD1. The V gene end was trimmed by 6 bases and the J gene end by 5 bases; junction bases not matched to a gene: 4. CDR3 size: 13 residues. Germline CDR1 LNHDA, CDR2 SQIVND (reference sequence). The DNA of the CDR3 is TGTGCCAGTAGCATCGGGACAGGGTATGGCTACACCTTC. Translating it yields CASSIGTGYGYTF.

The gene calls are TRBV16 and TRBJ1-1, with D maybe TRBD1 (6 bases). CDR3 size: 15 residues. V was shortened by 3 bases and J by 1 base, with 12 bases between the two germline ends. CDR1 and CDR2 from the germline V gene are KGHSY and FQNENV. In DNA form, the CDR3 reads TGTGCCAGCAGCCAGGAGCAACAGGGGAACACTGAAGCTTTCTTT. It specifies CASSQEQQGNTEAFF.

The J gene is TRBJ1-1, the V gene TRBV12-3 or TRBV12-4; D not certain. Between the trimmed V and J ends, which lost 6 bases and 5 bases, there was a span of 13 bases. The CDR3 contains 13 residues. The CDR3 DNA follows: TGTGCCAGCAGCCCCTTGGTCGGGACTGAAGCTTTCTTT. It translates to CASSPLVGTEAFF.

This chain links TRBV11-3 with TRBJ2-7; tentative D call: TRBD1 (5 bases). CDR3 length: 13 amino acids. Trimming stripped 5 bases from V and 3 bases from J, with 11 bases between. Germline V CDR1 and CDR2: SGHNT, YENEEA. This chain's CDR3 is CASSPHQGYEQYF. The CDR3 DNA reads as TGTGCCAGCAGCCCACACCAGGGCTACGAGCAGTACTTC.

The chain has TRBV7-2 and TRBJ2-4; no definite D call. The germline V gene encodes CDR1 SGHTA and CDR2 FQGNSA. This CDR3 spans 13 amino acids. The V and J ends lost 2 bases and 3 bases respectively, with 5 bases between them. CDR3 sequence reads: CASSLQFKNIQYF. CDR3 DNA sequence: TGTGCCAGCAGCTTACAGTTCAAAAACATTCAGTACTTC.

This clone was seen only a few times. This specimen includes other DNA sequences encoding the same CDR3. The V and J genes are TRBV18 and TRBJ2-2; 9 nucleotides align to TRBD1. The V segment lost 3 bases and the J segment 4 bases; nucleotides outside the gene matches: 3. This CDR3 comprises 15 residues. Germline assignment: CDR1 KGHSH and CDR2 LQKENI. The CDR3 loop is CASSPPGQGTGELFF. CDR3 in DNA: TGTGCCAGCTCACCTCCGGGACAGGGCACCGGGGAGCTGTTTTTT.

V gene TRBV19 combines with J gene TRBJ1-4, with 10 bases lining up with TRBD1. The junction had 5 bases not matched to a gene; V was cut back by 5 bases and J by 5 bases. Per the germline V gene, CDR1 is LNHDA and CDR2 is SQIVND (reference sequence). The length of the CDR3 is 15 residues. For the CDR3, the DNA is TGTGCCAGTAGTTTGAGACAGGGGGCGAATGAAAAACTGTTTTTT. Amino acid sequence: CASSLRQGANEKLFF. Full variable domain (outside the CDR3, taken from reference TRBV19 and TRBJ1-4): DGGITQSPKYLFRKEGQNVTLSCEQNLNHDAMYWYRQDPGQGLRLIYYSQIVNDFQKGDIAEGYSVSREKKESFPLTVTSAQKNPTAFYLCASSLRQGANEKLFFGSGTQLSVL.

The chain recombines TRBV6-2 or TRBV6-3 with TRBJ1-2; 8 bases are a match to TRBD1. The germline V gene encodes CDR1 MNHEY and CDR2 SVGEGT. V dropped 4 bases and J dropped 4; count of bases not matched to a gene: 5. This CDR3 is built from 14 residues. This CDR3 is CASSSGQGVYGYTF. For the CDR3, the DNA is TGTGCCAGCAGTTCAGGACAGGGCGTCTATGGCTACACCTTC.

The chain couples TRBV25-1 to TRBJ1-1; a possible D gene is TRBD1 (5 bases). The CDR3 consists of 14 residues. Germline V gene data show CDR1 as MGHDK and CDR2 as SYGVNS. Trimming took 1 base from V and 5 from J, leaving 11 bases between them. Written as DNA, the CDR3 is TGTGCCAGCAGTGAATTCGCATCAGGGACTGAAGCTTTCTTT. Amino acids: CASSEFASGTEAFF.

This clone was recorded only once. CDR3 amino acids: CASSGRPGVTDTQYF. The CDR3 DNA follows: TGTGCCAGCAGTGGGAGGCCCGGGGTCACAGATACGCAGTATTTT. The chain joins TRBV2 to TRBJ2-3, with a possible D match to TRBD2 (5 bases). Trimming removed 4 bases from V and 2 bases from J, with 13 bases in between. CDR1 and CDR2 (germline): SNHLY, FYNNEI. The CDR3 runs to 15 residues.

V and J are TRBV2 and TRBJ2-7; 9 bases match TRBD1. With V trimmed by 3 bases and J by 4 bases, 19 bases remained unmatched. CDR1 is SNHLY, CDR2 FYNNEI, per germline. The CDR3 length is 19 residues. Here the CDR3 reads CASSDSGQGAVLPGYEQYF. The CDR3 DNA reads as TGTGCCAGCAGTGATTCGGGACAGGGTGCAGTACTACCTGGGTACGAGCAGTACTTC.

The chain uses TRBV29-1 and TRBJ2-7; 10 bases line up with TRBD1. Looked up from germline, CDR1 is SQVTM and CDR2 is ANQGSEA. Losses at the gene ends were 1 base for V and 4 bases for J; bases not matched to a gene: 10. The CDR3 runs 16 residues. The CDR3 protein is CSVEAKGTGETYEQYF. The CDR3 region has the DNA TGCAGCGTTGAAGCAAAAGGGACAGGGGAAACTTACGAGCAGTACTTC.